These 20 T cell receptor beta chains came from one sample sequenced in a study of OX40 agonist ivuxolimab in advanced cancers. Sequencing was performed with immunoSEQ multiplex PCR; in TCRdb, only in-frame clones are kept and a portion is missing. Of more than 80,000 clones in the sample, around 90% were seen once. This sample comprised CD4+ or CD8+ T cells sorted from blood, obtained in a trial of the OX40 agonist ivuxolimab. These receptors were taken from an adult with an advanced solid tumor such as melanoma, head and neck, liver or kidney cancer.

The V gene is TRBV4-1, the J gene TRBJ2-1, with TRBD2 matching over 7 bases. The germline V gene has CDR1 MGHRA and CDR2 YSYEKL. The J segment lost 11 bases and the V segment lost 6 bases, leaving 19 bases of the junction unmatched. The CDR3 is 16 amino acids. CDR3 residues: CASSIFSSKREPKQFF. CDR3 bases: TGCGCCAGCAGTATATTTTCTTCTAAGCGGGAACCAAAGCAGTTCTTC.

The chain employs TRBV7-8 and TRBJ2-1, with 7 bases matching TRBD2. The CDR3 has 14 residues. J gave up 5 bases and V 5 bases, and 6 bases lay outside the gene matches. The V gene's germline CDR1 is SGHVS and CDR2 FQNEAQ. The CDR3 reads CASSTRDYHNEQFF. CDR3 sequence (DNA): TGTGCCAGCAGCACCCGGGACTACCACAATGAGCAGTTCTTC.

The J gene is TRBJ2-4, the V gene TRBV7-2, with 7 bases matching TRBD2. The CDR3 loop spans 19 amino acids. The V and J ends lost 3 bases and 0 bases, in that order; junction bases with no gene match: 14. Per germline, CDR1 SGHTA and CDR2 FQGNSA. CDR3 coding DNA: TGTGCCAGCAGCTTGGTTACAAATCTAGCGGCCTTAGCCAAAAACATTCAGTACTTC. Amino acid sequence: CASSLVTNLAALAKNIQYF. Using reference TRBV7-2 and TRBJ2-4 for the parts outside the CDR3, the full variable domain is GAGVSQSPSNKVTEKGKDVELRCDPISGHTALYWYRQSLGQGLEFLIYFQGNSAPDKSGLPSDRFSAERTGGSVSTLTIQRTQQEDSAVYLCASSLVTNLAALAKNIQYFGAGTRLSVL.

J is TRBJ2-7 and V is TRBV7-9, with D perhaps being TRBD1 or TRBD2 (5 bases each). Germline CDR1 SEHNR, CDR2 FQNEAQ (reference sequence). The CDR3 has 13 amino acids. V dropped 4 bases and J dropped 6 bases, with 13 bases sitting between them. CDR3 bases: TGTGCCAGCAGCTCGGGACCCAAGGGCGAGCAGTACTTC. It codes for CASSSGPKGEQYF.

The chain carries TRBV19 and TRBJ2-5, with 14 bases fitting TRBD2. CDR1 is LNHDA, CDR2 SQIVND, per germline (reference sequence). This CDR3 is 14 amino acids long. Trimming at V came to 8 bases and at J to 4 bases, leaving 3 bases not matched to a gene. The CDR3 nucleotides are TGTGCCAGTGGGACTAGCGGGAGTCGAGAGACCCAGTACTTC. Translated, it gives CASGTSGSRETQYF.

This chain links TRBV7-3 with TRBJ2-7; D remains ambiguous. This CDR3 comprises 11 residues. Deletions cut 5 bases from V and 0 bases from J, with 2 bases between. Germline V CDR1 and CDR2: SGHTA, FQGTGA. The CDR3 sequence: CASSPSYEQYF. The DNA for the CDR3 is TGTGCCAGCAGCCCCTCCTACGAGCAGTACTTC.

V and J are TRBV7-3 and TRBJ2-2, with 12 bases matching TRBD2. Trimming took 5 bases from V and 3 from J; bases not matched to a gene: 4. The CDR3 is made up of 16 amino acids. Germline-derived CDR1 and CDR2 are SGHTA and FQGTGA. The CDR3 coding sequence is TGTGCCAGCAGCCACACTAGCGGGAGGTACACCGGGGAGCTGTTTTTT. It yields the protein CASSHTSGRYTGELFF.

This clone has just one count. The rearrangement joins TRBV19 to TRBJ2-7, with a weak D call TRBD1 (6 bases). Trimming removed 2 bases at V and 6 bases at J, with 17 bases between. The CDR3 runs 15 residues. Germline loops: CDR1 LNHDA, CDR2 SQIVND (reference sequence). DNA of the CDR3: TGTGCCAGTAGTATAAGTAAACAGGGAAGGGGCGAGCAGTACTTC. It yields the protein CASSISKQGRGEQYF.

The rearrangement links TRBV6-1 to TRBJ1-3, with D maybe TRBD1 (5 bases). V lost 5 bases and J 5 bases, leaving 13 bases between the germline ends. The CDR3 totals 14 residues. Germline lookup yields CDR1 MNHNS and CDR2 SASEGT. The CDR3 DNA reads as TGTGCCAGCAGTCCTACAGGCGTCAGAAACACCATATATTTT. It encodes CASSPTGVRNTIYF.

This sequence joins TRBV9 and TRBJ1-1, with D unclear. V was cut by 0 bases and J by 3 bases, with 15 bases left in between. The germline V gene has CDR1 SGDLS and CDR2 YYNGEE. The CDR3 is 16 amino acids. CDR3 DNA: TGTGCCAGCAGCGTAGGCAGAGGAGCCTCCTACACTGAAGCTTTCTTT. This encodes CASSVGRGASYTEAFF. The variable domain in full, completed from reference TRBV9 and TRBJ1-1, reads DSGVTQTPKHLITATGQRVTLRCSPRSGDLSVYWYQQSLDQGLQFLIQYYNGEERAKGNILERFSAQQFPDLHSELNLSSLELGDSALYFCASSVGRGASYTEAFFGQGTRLTVV.

This chain links TRBV4-2 with TRBJ1-6; D is possibly TRBD1 (6 bases). Germline lookup yields CDR1 LGHNA and CDR2 YNFKEQ. The CDR3 length is 14 residues. V was pared by 4 bases and J by 8 bases, with 12 bases between. The CDR3: CASSPDRNDSPLHF. Here the CDR3 DNA reads TGTGCCAGCAGCCCCGACAGGAATGATTCACCCCTCCACTTT.

This clone was counted a single time. The genes are TRBV11-2 and TRBJ2-7; tentatively, D is TRBD2 (5 bases). CDR3 length: 13 amino acids. Looked up from germline, CDR1 is SGHAT and CDR2 is FQNNGV. The V and J ends lost 2 bases and 1 base respectively, with 6 bases between them. The CDR3 here is CASSLSGSYEQYF. The CDR3 nucleotides read TGTGCCAGCAGCTTATCGGGGTCCTACGAGCAGTACTTC.

The rearrangement joins TRBV5-1 to TRBJ2-7; unclear D gene. Trimming removed 1 base at V and 6 bases at J, with 14 bases between. Germline V gene lookup returns CDR1 SGHRS and CDR2 YFSETQ. The CDR3 runs 14 residues. The CDR3 DNA reads TGCGCCAGCAGCTTGTTAACCTCAGCCCCCGAGCAGTACTTC. Translated, it gives CASSLLTSAPEQYF.

The chain links TRBV6-1 to TRBJ2-6; 7 bases are a match to TRBD1. This CDR3 region has 15 residues. Germline loops: CDR1 MNHNS, CDR2 SASEGT. The trim removed 6 bases at V and 2 bases at J, leaving 4 bases unmatched. The CDR3 sequence: CASRRQGAGANVLTF. The CDR3 nucleotides read TGTGCCAGCAGGCGACAGGGCGCTGGGGCCAACGTCCTGACTTTC.

The chain uses TRBV10-3 and TRBJ1-2, with a weak D call TRBD1 (5 bases). Germline CDR1 reads ENHRY; CDR2 reads SYGVKD. This CDR3 is 14 amino acids long. V was cut by 0 bases and J by 3 bases, with 8 bases left in between. The CDR3 DNA is TGTGCCATCAGTGAGTCGGGGCAGGACTATGGCTACACCTTC. Its translation: CAISESGQDYGYTF.

The chain has TRBV4-1 and TRBJ2-5; D ambiguous. The germline V gene has CDR1 MGHRA and CDR2 YSYEKL. V dropped 4 bases and J dropped 5 bases, with 11 bases sitting between them. The CDR3 has 13 amino acids. The CDR3 DNA reads as TGCGCCAGCAGCCCCCTGACGGGTGAGACCCAGTACTTC. Translation gives CASSPLTGETQYF.

The chain links TRBV9 to TRBJ2-5; maybe TRBD2 (5 bases). V was trimmed by 3 bases and J by 13 bases, leaving 19 bases between them. Germline V gene sequence: CDR1 SGDLS, CDR2 YYNGEE. This CDR3 region has 13 residues. The CDR3 nucleotides read TGTGCCAGCAGCGGAATCCCTGAGGGAGAGACGTACTTC. This translates into CASSGIPEGETYF.

The V and J genes are TRBV7-2 and TRBJ2-6; weak D call: TRBD2 (5 bases). Looked up from germline, CDR1 is SGHTA and CDR2 is FQGNSA. V was shortened by 5 bases and J by 0 bases, with 11 bases between the two germline ends. The CDR3 is 16 residues long. The CDR3 DNA follows: TGTGCCAGCAGCCCCTCTGCGGGCTCTGGGGCCAACGTCCTGACTTTC. Translating gives CASSPSAGSGANVLTF.

The gene calls are TRBV4-1 and TRBJ1-4; D remains ambiguous. Germline V CDR1 and CDR2: MGHRA, YSYEKL. The V end was cut by 1 base, the J end by 0 bases, with 9 bases between. CDR3 length equals 16 residues. The CDR3 loop reads CASSQGKGTTNEKLFF. CDR3 nucleotide sequence: TGCGCCAGCAGCCAAGGGAAAGGGACAACTAATGAAAAACTGTTTTTT.

The chain recombines TRBV5-6 with TRBJ2-1; tentatively, D is TRBD2 (5 bases). Germline V gene data show CDR1 as SGHDT and CDR2 as YYEEEE. V was shortened by 1 base and J by 12 bases, with 20 bases between the two germline ends. The CDR3 consists of 15 residues. The CDR3 DNA is TGTGCCAGCAGCTTGCGGCTACTAGGATCCGGATCGCAGTTCTTC. As protein: CASSLRLLGSGSQFF.